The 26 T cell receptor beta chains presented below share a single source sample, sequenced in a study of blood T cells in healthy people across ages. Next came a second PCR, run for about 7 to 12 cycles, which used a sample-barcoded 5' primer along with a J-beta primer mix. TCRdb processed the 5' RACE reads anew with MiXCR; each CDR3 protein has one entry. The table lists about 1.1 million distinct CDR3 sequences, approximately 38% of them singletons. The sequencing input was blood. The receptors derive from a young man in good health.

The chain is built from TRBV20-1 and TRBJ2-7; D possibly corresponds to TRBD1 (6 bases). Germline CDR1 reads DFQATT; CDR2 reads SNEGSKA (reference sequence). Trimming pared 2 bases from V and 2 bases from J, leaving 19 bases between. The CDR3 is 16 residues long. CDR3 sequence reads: CSARSPGTFEPYEQYF. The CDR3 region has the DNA TGCAGTGCTAGATCCCCTGGGACATTCGAACCCTACGAGCAGTACTTC.

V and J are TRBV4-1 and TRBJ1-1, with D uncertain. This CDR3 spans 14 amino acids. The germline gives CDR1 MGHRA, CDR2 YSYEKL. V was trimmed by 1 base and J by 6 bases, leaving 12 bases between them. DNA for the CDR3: TGCGCCAGCAGCCAAGGATATACCCCATCTGAAGCTTTCTTT. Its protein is CASSQGYTPSEAFF.

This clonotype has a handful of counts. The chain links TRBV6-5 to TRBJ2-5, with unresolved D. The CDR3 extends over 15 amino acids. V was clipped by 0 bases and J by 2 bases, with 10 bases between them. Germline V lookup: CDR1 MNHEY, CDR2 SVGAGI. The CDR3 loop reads CASSYSSAYQETQYF. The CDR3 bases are TGTGCCAGCAGTTACTCGAGTGCCTATCAAGAGACCCAGTACTTC.

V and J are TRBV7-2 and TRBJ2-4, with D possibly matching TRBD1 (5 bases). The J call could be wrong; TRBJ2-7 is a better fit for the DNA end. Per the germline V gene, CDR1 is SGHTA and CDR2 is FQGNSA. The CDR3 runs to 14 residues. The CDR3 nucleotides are TGTGCCAGCAGCTTAGGGCTACAGGTCTACGAGCAGTACTTC. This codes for CASSLGLQVYEQYF.

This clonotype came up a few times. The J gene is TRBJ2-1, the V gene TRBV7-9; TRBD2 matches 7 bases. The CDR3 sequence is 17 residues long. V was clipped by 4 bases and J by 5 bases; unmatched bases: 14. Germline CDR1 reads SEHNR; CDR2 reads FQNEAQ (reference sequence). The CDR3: CASSSLWGGQSDNEQFF. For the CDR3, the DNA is TGTGCCAGCAGCTCTCTCTGGGGAGGGCAGAGTGACAATGAGCAGTTCTTC.

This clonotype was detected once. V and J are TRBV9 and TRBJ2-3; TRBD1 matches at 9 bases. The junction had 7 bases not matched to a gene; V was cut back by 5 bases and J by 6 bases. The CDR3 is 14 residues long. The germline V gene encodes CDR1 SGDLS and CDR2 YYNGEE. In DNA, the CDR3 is TGTGCCAGCAGTGGGGACAGGGTCTCCGATACGCAGTATTTT. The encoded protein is CASSGDRVSDTQYF.

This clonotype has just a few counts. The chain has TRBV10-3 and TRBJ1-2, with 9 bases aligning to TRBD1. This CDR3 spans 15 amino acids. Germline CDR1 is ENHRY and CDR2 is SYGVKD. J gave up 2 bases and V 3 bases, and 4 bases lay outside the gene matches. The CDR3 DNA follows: TGTGCCATCAGTGACCCCGGGACAGGGAACTATGGCTACACCTTC. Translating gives CAISDPGTGNYGYTF.

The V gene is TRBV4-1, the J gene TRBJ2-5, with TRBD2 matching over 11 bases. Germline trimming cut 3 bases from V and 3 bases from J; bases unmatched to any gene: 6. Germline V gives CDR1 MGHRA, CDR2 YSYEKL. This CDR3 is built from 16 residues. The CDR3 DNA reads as TGCGCCAGCAGCCAGGGTAGCGGGAGGGGGGAAGAGACCCAGTACTTC. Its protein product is CASSQGSGRGEETQYF.

The DNA of the CDR3 is TGTGCCAGCAGCGCCGCTAGCGGAACCTACAATGAGCAGTACTTC. This translates into CASSAASGTYNEQYF. The gene calls are TRBV7-2 and TRBJ2-7; 7 positions match TRBD2. The CDR3 sequence is 15 residues long. Trimming cost V 5 bases and J 7 bases; bases outside gene matches: 14. CDR1 and CDR2 from the germline V gene are SGHTA and FQGNSA. Supplemented by reference TRBV7-2 and TRBJ2-7, the full variable domain reads GAGVSQSPSNKVTEKGKDVELRCDPISGHTALYWYRQSLGQGLEFLIYFQGNSAPDKSGLPSDRFSAERTGGSVSTLTIQRTQQEDSAVYLCASSAASGTYNEQYFGPGTRLTVT.

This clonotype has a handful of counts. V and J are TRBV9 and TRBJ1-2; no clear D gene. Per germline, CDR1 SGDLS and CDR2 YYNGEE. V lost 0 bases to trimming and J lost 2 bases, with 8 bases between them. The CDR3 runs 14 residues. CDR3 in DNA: TGTGCCAGCAGCGTAGATCAGAACAACTATGGCTACACCTTC. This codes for CASSVDQNNYGYTF.

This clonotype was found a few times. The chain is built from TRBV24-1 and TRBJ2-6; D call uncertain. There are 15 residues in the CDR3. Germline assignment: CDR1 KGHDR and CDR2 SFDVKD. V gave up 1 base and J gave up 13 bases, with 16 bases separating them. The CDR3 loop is CATSDLRQDPRVLTF. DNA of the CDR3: TGTGCCACCAGTGATTTACGGCAGGATCCTCGGGTCCTGACTTTC.

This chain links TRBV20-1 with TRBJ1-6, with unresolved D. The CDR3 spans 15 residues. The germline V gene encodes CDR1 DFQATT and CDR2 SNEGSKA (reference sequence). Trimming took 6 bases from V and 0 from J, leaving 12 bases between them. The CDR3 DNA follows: TGCAGTGCCATCCCCCCGAGCTCCTATAATTCACCCCTCCACTTT. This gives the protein CSAIPPSSYNSPLHF.

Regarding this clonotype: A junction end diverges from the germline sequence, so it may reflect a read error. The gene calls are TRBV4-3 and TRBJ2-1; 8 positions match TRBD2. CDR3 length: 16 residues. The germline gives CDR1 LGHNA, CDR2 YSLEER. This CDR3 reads CASGQESSGSYNEQFF. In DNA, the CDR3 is TGCGCCAGCGGCCAAGAGTCTAGCGGGTCCTACAATGAGCAGTTCTTC.

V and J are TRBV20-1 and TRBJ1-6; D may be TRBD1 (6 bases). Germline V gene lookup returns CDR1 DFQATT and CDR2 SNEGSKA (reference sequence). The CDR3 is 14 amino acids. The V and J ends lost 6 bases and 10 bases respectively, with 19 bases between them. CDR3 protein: CSAARDRTPSPLHF. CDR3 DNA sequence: TGCAGTGCGGCCAGAGACAGGACCCCATCACCCCTCCACTTT.

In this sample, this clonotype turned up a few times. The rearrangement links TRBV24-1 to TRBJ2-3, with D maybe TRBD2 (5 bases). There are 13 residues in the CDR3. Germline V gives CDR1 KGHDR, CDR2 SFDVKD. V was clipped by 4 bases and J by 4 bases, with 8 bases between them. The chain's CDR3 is CATSDRGPDTQYF. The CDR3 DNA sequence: TGTGCCACCAGTGACCGGGGTCCAGATACGCAGTATTTT.

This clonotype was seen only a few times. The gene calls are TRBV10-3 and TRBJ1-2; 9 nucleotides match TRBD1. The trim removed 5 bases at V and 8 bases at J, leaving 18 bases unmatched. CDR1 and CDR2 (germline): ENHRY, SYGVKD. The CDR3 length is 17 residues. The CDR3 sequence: CAISTWDRESRGYGYTF. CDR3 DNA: TGTGCCATCAGTACATGGGACAGGGAAAGTCGAGGATACGGCTACACCTTC.

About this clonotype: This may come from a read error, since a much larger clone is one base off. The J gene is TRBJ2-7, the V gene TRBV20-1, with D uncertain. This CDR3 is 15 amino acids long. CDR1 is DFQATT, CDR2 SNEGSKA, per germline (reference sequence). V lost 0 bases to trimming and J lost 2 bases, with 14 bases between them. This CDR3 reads CSARDRLEGPYEQYF. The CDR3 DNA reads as TGCAGTGCTAGAGATCGGCTAGAAGGGCCCTACGAGCAGTACTTC.

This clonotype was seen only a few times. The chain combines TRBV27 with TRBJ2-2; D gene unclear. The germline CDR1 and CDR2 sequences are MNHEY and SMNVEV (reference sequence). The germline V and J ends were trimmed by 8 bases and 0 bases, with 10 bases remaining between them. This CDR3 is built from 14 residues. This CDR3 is CASGQRTNTGELFF. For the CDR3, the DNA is TGTGCCAGCGGCCAGCGAACGAACACCGGGGAGCTGTTTTTT.

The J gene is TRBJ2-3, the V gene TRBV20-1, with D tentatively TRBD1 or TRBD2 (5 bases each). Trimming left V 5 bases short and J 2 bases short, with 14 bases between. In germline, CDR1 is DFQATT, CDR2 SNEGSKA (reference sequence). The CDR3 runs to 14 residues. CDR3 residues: CSAVGRRPTDTQYF. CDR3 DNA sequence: TGCAGTGCTGTGGGGCGGAGGCCCACAGATACGCAGTATTTT.

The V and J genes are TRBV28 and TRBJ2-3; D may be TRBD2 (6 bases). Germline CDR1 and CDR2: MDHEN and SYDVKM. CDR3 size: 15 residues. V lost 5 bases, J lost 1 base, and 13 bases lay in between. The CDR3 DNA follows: TGTGCCAGCAGTGGGAGGAAAATGGGCACAGATACGCAGTATTTT. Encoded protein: CASSGRKMGTDTQYF.

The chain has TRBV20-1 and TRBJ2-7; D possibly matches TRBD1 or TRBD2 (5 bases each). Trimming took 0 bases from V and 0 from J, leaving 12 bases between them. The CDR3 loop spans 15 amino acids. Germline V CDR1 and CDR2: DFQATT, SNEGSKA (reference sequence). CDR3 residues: CSARDRDDSSYEQYF. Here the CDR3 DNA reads TGCAGTGCTAGAGATCGGGACGACAGCTCCTACGAGCAGTACTTC.

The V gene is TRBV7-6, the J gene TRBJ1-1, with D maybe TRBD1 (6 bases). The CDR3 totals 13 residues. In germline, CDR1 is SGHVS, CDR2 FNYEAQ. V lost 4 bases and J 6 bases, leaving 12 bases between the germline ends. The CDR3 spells CASSSQGFSEAFF. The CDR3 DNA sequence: TGTGCCAGCAGCTCCCAGGGGTTTTCTGAAGCTTTCTTT. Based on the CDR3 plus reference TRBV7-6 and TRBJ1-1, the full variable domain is GAGVSQSPRYKVTKRGQDVALRCDPISGHVSLYWYRQALGQGPEFLTYFNYEAQQDKSGLPNDRFSAERPEGSISTLTIQRTEQRDSAMYRCASSSQGFSEAFFGQGTRLTVV.

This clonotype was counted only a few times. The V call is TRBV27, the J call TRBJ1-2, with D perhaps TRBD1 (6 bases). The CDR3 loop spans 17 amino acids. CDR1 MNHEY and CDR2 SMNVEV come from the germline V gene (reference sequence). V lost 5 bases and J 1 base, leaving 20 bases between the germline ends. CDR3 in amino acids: CASSPDFLGQSNYGYTF. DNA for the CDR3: TGTGCCAGCAGTCCGGACTTCCTCGGACAGAGTAACTATGGCTACACCTTC.

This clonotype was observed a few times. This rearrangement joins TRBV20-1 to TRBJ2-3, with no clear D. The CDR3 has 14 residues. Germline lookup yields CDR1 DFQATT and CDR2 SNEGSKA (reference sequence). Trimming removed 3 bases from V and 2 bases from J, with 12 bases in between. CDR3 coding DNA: TGCAGTGCTAGTACGGGTCCCCCCACAGATACGCAGTATTTT. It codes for CSASTGPPTDTQYF.

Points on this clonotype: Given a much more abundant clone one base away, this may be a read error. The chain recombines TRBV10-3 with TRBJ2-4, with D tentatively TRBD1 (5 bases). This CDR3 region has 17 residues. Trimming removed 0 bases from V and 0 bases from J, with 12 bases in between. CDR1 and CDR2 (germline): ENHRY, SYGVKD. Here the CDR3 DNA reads TGTGCCATCAGTGAGTCGGATACAGGTCCAGCCAAAAACATTCAGTACTTC. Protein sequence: CAISESDTGPAKNIQYF.

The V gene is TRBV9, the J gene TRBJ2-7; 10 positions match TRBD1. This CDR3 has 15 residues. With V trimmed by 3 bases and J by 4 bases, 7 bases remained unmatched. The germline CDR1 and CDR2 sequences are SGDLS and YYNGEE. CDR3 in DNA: TGTGCCAGCAGCGCGGCCGGGACAGGGGAATACGAGCAGTACTTC. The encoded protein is CASSAAGTGEYEQYF.